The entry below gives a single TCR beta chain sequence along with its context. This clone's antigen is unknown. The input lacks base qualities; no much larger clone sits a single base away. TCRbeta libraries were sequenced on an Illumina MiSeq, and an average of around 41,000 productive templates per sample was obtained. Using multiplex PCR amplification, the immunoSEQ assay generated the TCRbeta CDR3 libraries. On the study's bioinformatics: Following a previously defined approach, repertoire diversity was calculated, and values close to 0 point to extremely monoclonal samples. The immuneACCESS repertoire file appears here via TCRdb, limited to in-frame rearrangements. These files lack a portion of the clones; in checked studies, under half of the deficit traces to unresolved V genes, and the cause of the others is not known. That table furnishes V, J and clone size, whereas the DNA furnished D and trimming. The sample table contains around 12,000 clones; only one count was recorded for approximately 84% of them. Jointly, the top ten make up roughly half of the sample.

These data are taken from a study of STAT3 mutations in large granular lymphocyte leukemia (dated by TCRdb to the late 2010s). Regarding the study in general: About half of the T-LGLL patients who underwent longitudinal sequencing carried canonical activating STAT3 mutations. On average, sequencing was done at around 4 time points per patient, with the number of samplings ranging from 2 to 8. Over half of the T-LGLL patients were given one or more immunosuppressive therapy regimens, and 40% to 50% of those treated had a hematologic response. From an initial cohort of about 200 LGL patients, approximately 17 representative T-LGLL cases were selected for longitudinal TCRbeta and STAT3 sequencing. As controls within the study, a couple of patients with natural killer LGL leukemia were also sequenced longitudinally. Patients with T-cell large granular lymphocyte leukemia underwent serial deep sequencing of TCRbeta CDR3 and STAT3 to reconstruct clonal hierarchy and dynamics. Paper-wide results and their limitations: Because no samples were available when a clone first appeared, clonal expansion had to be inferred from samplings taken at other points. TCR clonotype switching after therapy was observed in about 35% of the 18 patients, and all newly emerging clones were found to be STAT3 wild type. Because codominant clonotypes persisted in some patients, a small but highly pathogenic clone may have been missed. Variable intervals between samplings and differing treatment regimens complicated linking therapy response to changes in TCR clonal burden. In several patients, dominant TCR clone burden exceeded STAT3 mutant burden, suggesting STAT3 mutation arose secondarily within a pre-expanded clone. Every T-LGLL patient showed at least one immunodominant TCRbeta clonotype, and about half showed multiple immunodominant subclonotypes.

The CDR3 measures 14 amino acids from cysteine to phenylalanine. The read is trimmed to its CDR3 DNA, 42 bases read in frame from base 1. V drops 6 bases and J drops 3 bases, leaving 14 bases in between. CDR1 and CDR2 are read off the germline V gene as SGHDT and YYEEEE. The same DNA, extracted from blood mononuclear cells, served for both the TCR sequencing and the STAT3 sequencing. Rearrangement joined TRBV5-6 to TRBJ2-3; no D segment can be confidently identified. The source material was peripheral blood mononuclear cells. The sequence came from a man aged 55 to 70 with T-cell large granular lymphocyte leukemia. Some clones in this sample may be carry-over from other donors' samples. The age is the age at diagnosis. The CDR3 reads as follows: CASKRWIGTDTQYF. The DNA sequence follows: TGTGCCAGCAAACGGTGGATAGGGACAGATACGCAGTATTTT.